This TCR beta chain was observed in a study of preoperative IRX-2 immunotherapy in early breast cancer. Method: immunoSEQ multiplex PCR; TCRdb's copy keeps in-frame clones and lacks some. The sample lists roughly 4,900 clones; 73% were seen once. Treatment meaning: preoperative locoregional IRX-2 cytokine immunotherapy. Samples came from a phase Ib trial of preoperative locoregional IRX-2 cytokine immunotherapy. Germline CDR1 reads MNHGY; CDR2 reads SAAAGT. V dropped 8 bases and J dropped 7; count of bases not matched to a gene: 6. This CDR3 is built from 14 residues. Sequences were derived from tumor tissue, sampled before IRX-2 immunotherapy. The chain carries TRBV6-8 and TRBJ2-2; 11 positions match TRBD1. This sequence originates from a human donor with breast cancer. CDR3 sequence reads: CASFRTGGVGELFF. The CDR3 nucleotides read TGTGCCAGCTTTAGGACAGGGGGCGTCGGGGAGCTGTTTTTT.